Following are 18 T cell receptor beta chains from one sample sequenced in a study of tumor and adjacent non-tumor tissue in lung cancer (dated by TCRdb to the late 2010s). The library was made by multiplex PCR. These reads were obtained on an Illumina HiSeq 2500. TCRbeta libraries were constructed through three rounds of nested PCR with primers (Table S4) according to protocols modified from ARM-PCR. The public sequencing data were trimmed at Q25 with fastp and processed into clonotypes with MiXCR by TCRdb, which kept only in-frame beta chains. Rows with one shared CDR3 protein collapse into an entry with the most common genes and DNA. The sample has about 76,000 distinct CDR3 sequences on record, roughly 75% of them singletons. Clones ranked in the top ten supply roughly 12% of the sample. RNA was isolated from bulk, unsorted tissue, and RNA quality was assessed with a NanoDrop ND-1000 and an Agilent 2100.

Source material: lung tumor tissue. The receptors originated from a woman aged 70-85 years with non-small cell lung cancer.

The chain employs TRBV4-1 and TRBJ1-1, with D maybe TRBD1 (6 bases). Germline CDR1 is MGHRA and CDR2 is YSYEKL. The CDR3 spans 16 residues. Trimming took off 11 bases at V and 0 bases at J, with 22 bases between the two ends. The CDR3 DNA reads as TGCGCCTGGAGCCAAGATACAGGGAATATGAACACTGAAGCTTTCTTT. Protein sequence: CAWSQDTGNMNTEAFF.

Comments on this clonotype: This sequence may be a read error, since a much larger clone differs from it by one base. The chain employs TRBV5-1 and TRBJ2-2; maybe TRBD2 (5 bases). Germline loops: CDR1 SGHRS, CDR2 YFSETQ. The CDR3 is 15 amino acids. CDR3 sequence (DNA): TGCGCCAGCAGCTTGGTGGACCACAACACCGGGGAGCTGATTTTT. Translated: CASSLVDHNTGELIF. Using reference TRBV5-1 and TRBJ2-2 for the parts outside the CDR3, the full variable domain is KAGVTQTPRYLIKTRGQQVTLSCSPISGHRSVSWYQQTPGQGLQFLFEYFSETQRNKGNFPGRFSGRQFSNSRSEMNVSTLELGDSALYLCASSLVDHNTGELIFGEGSRLTVL.

Many counts were recorded for this clonotype. This sequence joins TRBV24-1 and TRBJ1-1, with 11 bases lining up with TRBD1. This CDR3 is 15 amino acids long. Trimming at V came to 2 bases and at J to 3 bases, leaving 1 base not matched to a gene. Germline V gene data show CDR1 as KGHDR and CDR2 as SFDVKD. The CDR3 is CATSDSGQGDTEAFF. CDR3 in DNA: TGTGCCACCAGTGATTCGGGACAGGGGGACACTGAAGCTTTCTTT.

This clonotype has a count of ten or more. The chain joins TRBV15 to TRBJ2-1; 9 bases match TRBD1. Per the germline V gene, CDR1 is LNHNV and CDR2 is YYDKDF (reference sequence). V lost 1 base to trimming and J lost 2 bases; unmatched junction nucleotides: 12. The CDR3 runs 19 residues. For the CDR3, the DNA is TGTGCCACCAGCAGAGGCCAAGGGGCGGGACAGGGAACCTACAATGAGCAGTTCTTC. It is translated as CATSRGQGAGQGTYNEQFF.

The CDR3 region is CASSRTDYGYTF. In DNA form, the CDR3 reads TGTGCCAGCAGCAGGACAGACTATGGCTACACCTTC. The chain recombines TRBV5-8 with TRBJ1-2, with D maybe TRBD1 (6 bases). Germline CDR1 SGHTS, CDR2 YDEGEE. This CDR3 contains 12 residues. The V gene lost 4 bases and the J gene lost 3 bases, with 7 bases spanning the gap.

The V call is TRBV6-5, the J call TRBJ2-7; 8 nucleotides align to TRBD2. V shed 6 bases, J shed 0 bases, and the junction held 10 bases outside the gene matches. The CDR3 contains 16 residues. CDR1 and CDR2 from the germline V gene are MNHEY and SVGAGI. CDR3 nucleotides: TGTGCCAGCAGCTCCATGAATAGCGGGAACTCCTACGAGCAGTACTTC. It is translated as CASSSMNSGNSYEQYF.

A note on this clonotype: At one end, the junction sequence differs from germline, possibly due to a read error. The chain couples TRBV6-2 or TRBV6-3 to TRBJ2-5, with TRBD2 matching over 7 bases. There are 14 residues in the CDR3. The germline V gene has CDR1 MNHEY and CDR2 SVGEGT. CDR3 nucleotides: TGTCCCAGCAGTAACCGCGGGAGCGGGGAGACCCAGTACTTC. Translated: CPSSNRGSGETQYF.

Note on this clonotype: Its ends do not fully match the called genes, so a read error is possible. V is TRBV28 and J is TRBJ2-7; 7 bases match TRBD1. The CDR3 covers 13 residues. The germline V gene has CDR1 MDHEN and CDR2 SYDVKM. This chain's CDR3 is CTSSLNSGDSQYF. The CDR3 bases are TGCACCAGTAGTTTGAACTCCGGGGACAGTCAGTACTTC. The variable domain in full, with the rest retrieved from reference TRBV28 and TRBJ2-7, is DVKVTQSSRYLVKRTGEKVFLECVQDMDHENMFWYRQDPGLGLRLIYFSYDVKMKEKGDIPEGYSVSREKKERFSLILESASTNQTSMYLCTSSLNSGDSQYFGPGTRLTVT.

A word on this clonotype: One end of the junction varies from germline; a read error may be responsible. The V gene is TRBV30, the J gene TRBJ2-1; 9 bases are a match to TRBD2. CDR1 and CDR2 (germline): GTSNPN, SVGIG (reference sequence). CDR3 length equals 14 residues. This CDR3 is CVWRRTSVENEQLF. The CDR3 region has the DNA TGTGTCTGGAGACGGACTAGCGTTGAAAATGAGCAGCTCTTC.

Worth noting for this clonotype: Being one base from a much bigger clone, this may be a read error. This chain links TRBV7-9 with TRBJ2-3; D is unresolved. Germline-derived CDR1 and CDR2 are SEHNR and FQNEAQ (reference sequence). The ends were cut back, 3 bases at V and 2 bases at J, with 15 bases in the middle. The CDR3 is made up of 16 amino acids. The CDR3 DNA reads as TGTGCCAGCAGCTTTGGATTGGACGCGGTCACAGATACGCAGTATTTT. Translation gives CASSFGLDAVTDTQYF. The full variable domain, in which reference TRBV7-9 and TRBJ2-3 provide the parts outside the CDR3, is DTGVSQNPRHKITKRGQNVTFRCDPISEHNRLYWYRQTLGQGPEFLTYFQNEAQLEKSRLLSDRFSAERPKGSFSTLEIQRTEQGDSAMYLCASSFGLDAVTDTQYFGPGTRLTVL.

About this clonotype itself: At one of its ends the junction is not consistent with the germline gene, which may arise from a read error. The genes are TRBV6-5 and TRBJ2-4; TRBD1 aligns across 8 bases. This CDR3 comprises 14 residues. In germline, CDR1 is MNHEY, CDR2 SVGAGI. The CDR3 nucleotides read TGTGCCAGCAGTCACTACCCGGGACAGGTCATTCAGTATTTC. It translates to CASSHYPGQVIQYF.

About this clonotype: One end of the junction varies from germline; a read error may be responsible. V is TRBV11-1 and J is TRBJ2-5; D perhaps matches TRBD1 (5 bases). Germline-derived CDR1 and CDR2 are SGHAT and FQDESV (reference sequence). There are 14 residues in the CDR3. The CDR3, as DNA: TGTGCCGGCAGTTTGCACAGGTTGCAAGAGACCCAGTACTTC. This encodes CAGSLHRLQETQYF.

With respect to this clonotype: The limits of the CDR3 on the DNA are not certain, so only TCRdb's listed CDR3 is given. The rearrangement links TRBV4-2 to TRBJ1-2. Germline assignment: CDR1 LGHNA and CDR2 YNFKEQ. Inclusive of both ends, the CDR3 amounts to 15 amino acids. The CDR3 reads CTSSQEKESSYGCTF.

For this clonotype: This is likely a read error, given that the CDR3 carries no conserved phenylalanine or tryptophan at its end. It is unclear where the CDR3 begins or ends on the DNA, so no DNA is shown, and the CDR3 is as TCRdb lists it. The chain employs TRBV24-1 and TRBJ2-2; the DNA was not used to check the table's D call, TRBD2. The CDR3 extends over 15 residues, inclusive of both ends. Germline V gene sequence: CDR1 KGHDR, CDR2 SFDVKD. The CDR3 loop is CATGTSGSNTGEPFI.

As concerns this clonotype: Possible read error: a much larger clone is one base away. The chain recombines TRBV28 with TRBJ2-7; 9 positions match TRBD2. This CDR3 has 14 residues. Germline CDR1 reads MDHEN; CDR2 reads SYDVKM. Trimming removed 7 bases from V and 2 bases from J; junction bases left unmatched: 6. The CDR3 here is CASKTTSGTYEQYF. In nucleotides, the CDR3 is TGTGCCAGCAAAACGACTAGCGGCACCTACGAGCAGTACTTC.

This chain joins TRBV30 and TRBJ2-1; D is unresolved. CDR1 GTSNPN and CDR2 SVGIG come from the germline V gene (reference sequence). The CDR3 totals 14 residues. V lost 0 bases to trimming and J lost 3 bases, with 9 bases between them. The CDR3 protein is CAWSVNDFYNEQFF. As DNA, the CDR3 is TGTGCCTGGAGTGTAAACGATTTCTACAATGAGCAGTTCTTC.

On this clonotype itself: A much larger clone differs by one base, so this may be a read error. V and J are TRBV5-1 and TRBJ2-7; D uncertain. Germline V lookup: CDR1 SGHRS, CDR2 YFSETQ. The CDR3 contains 15 residues. The CDR3, as DNA: TGCGTCAGCAGCCTCGGCGCAGCGTTATCCTACGAGCAGTACTTC. This translates into CVSSLGAALSYEQYF. Combining the CDR3 with reference TRBV5-1 and TRBJ2-7 gives the whole variable domain KAGVTQTPRYLIKTRGQQVTLSCSPISGHRSVSWYQQTPGQGLQFLFEYFSETQRNKGNFPGRFSGRQFSNSRSEMNVSTLELGDSALYLCVSSLGAALSYEQYFGPGTRLTVT.

With respect to this clonotype: An end of the junction does not agree with germline; a read error may underlie this. The chain is built from TRBV4-2 and TRBJ2-1; 12 positions agree with TRBD2. This CDR3 has 17 residues. Germline V lookup: CDR1 LGHNA, CDR2 YNFKEQ. DNA of the CDR3: TGTGCCAGCAGTCAAGATCTGGGGACTAGCGGGTACAATGAGCGGTTCTTC. This gives the protein CASSQDLGTSGYNERFF.